Below are 30 T cell receptor beta chains sequenced from a single sample in a study of blood T cell repertoires in COVID-19. TCRdb's table, derived via immunoSEQ multiplex PCR, lists solely in-frame clones and lacks some. The sample yields around 300,000 clones, over 75% seen once. Sequencing was carried out using peripheral blood. The receptors were gathered from a young man with active or convalescent COVID-19.

V is TRBV5-4 and J is TRBJ1-2; the D gene is possibly TRBD1 (6 bases). Trimming took off 0 bases at V and 3 bases at J, with 9 bases between the two ends. The V gene's germline CDR1 is SGHNT and CDR2 YYREEE (reference sequence). There are 14 residues in the CDR3. The CDR3 protein is CASSLGRGDYGYTF. The CDR3 DNA follows: TGTGCCAGCAGCTTGGGCAGGGGCGACTATGGCTACACCTTC. The full variable domain, completed using reference TRBV5-4 and TRBJ1-2, is ETGVTQSPTHLIKTRGQQVTLRCSSQSGHNTVSWYQQALGQGPQFIFQYYREEENGRGNFPPRFSGLQFPNYSSELNVNALELDDSALYLCASSLGRGDYGYTFGSGTRLTVV.

This rearrangement joins TRBV7-9 to TRBJ2-7, with 7 positions matching TRBD2. CDR1 is SEHNR, CDR2 FQNEAQ, per germline (reference sequence). V trimming: 8 bases; J trimming: 6 bases; junction bases outside the gene matches: 4. The CDR3 totals 11 residues. The DNA of the CDR3 is TGTGCCAGCCATCGCGGGGGCGAGCAGTACTTC. Translated, it gives CASHRGGEQYF.

The chain uses TRBV5-1 and TRBJ1-1; the D gene is possibly TRBD1 (5 bases). CDR3 length equals 14 residues. V dropped 7 bases and J dropped 4 bases, with 17 bases sitting between them. Germline CDR1 is SGHRS and CDR2 is YFSETQ. The CDR3, as DNA: TGCGCCAGCGGAGAAGGGATAGGGGCCACTGAAGCTTTCTTT. This codes for CASGEGIGATEAFF.

This clone was seen only once. J is TRBJ2-2 and V is TRBV3-1 (or the pseudogene TRBV3-2); D is ambiguous. Germline CDR1 is LGHDT and CDR2 is YNNKEL (reference sequence). This CDR3 contains 14 residues. The V gene lost 2 bases and the J gene lost 6 bases, with 10 bases spanning the gap. The CDR3 region is CASSQYFSSGELFF. CDR3 bases: TGTGCCAGCAGCCAATACTTCTCCTCCGGGGAGCTGTTTTTT.

The chain combines TRBV18 with TRBJ2-1, with D perhaps TRBD1 (6 bases). CDR1 and CDR2 (germline): KGHSH, LQKENI. The ends were cut back, 2 bases at V and 5 bases at J, with 10 bases in the middle. The CDR3 is 14 residues long. This CDR3 reads CASSPWGQNNEQFF. CDR3 DNA: TGTGCCAGCTCACCATGGGGGCAAAACAATGAGCAGTTCTTC.

The CDR3 DNA is TGTGCCAGCAGCCACCGGACAGGCCAAGAGACCCAGTACTTC. Its translation: CASSHRTGQETQYF. This chain connects TRBV13 to TRBJ2-5; 7 nucleotides align to TRBD1. Germline CDR1 PRHDT, CDR2 FYEKMQ (reference sequence). V shed 5 bases, J shed 1 base, and the junction held 4 bases outside the gene matches. There are 14 residues in the CDR3.

The chain carries TRBV2 and TRBJ1-2; 8 nucleotides agree with TRBD1. The CDR3 spans 12 residues. Germline V CDR1 and CDR2: SNHLY, FYNNEI. Trimming at V came to 10 bases and at J to 8 bases, leaving 9 bases not matched to a gene. This chain's CDR3 is CANPDREGGYTF. The CDR3, as DNA: TGTGCCAACCCGGACAGGGAGGGGGGCTACACCTTC.

The chain carries TRBV11-2 and TRBJ2-1; TRBD1 matches at 7 bases. Trimming cost V 8 bases and J 4 bases; bases outside gene matches: 11. Germline CDR1 is SGHAT and CDR2 is FQNNGV. The CDR3 has 15 amino acids. The CDR3 here is CASGAVRGRYNEQFF. The CDR3 DNA reads TGTGCCAGCGGGGCCGTTAGGGGGCGGTACAATGAGCAGTTCTTC.

The rearrangement uses TRBV28 and TRBJ1-5, with D unresolved. CDR3 length: 15 residues. V lost 5 bases and J lost 1, with 12 bases in between. Germline CDR1 and CDR2: MDHEN and SYDVKM. CDR3 loop: CASSPPGFSNQPQHF. The DNA of the CDR3 is TGTGCCAGCAGTCCTCCGGGGTTCAGCAATCAGCCCCAGCATTTT.

The chain couples TRBV12-5 to TRBJ1-2; D perhaps matches TRBD1 (6 bases). The V gene's germline CDR1 is LGHNT and CDR2 FRNRAP. The ends were cut back, 0 bases at V and 2 bases at J, with 10 bases in the middle. This CDR3 is 15 amino acids long. CDR3 sequence reads: CASGLVQDRNYGYTF. The CDR3 DNA reads as TGTGCTAGTGGTTTGGTTCAGGACAGAAACTATGGCTACACCTTC.

The rearrangement uses TRBV7-9 and TRBJ2-7; D call uncertain. The CDR3 contains 14 residues. CDR1 SEHNR and CDR2 FQNEAQ come from the germline V gene (reference sequence). The V and J ends lost 2 bases and 3 bases respectively, with 11 bases between them. The CDR3 sequence is CASSLISAVYEQYF. Written as DNA, the CDR3 is TGTGCCAGCAGCTTAATATCTGCGGTCTACGAGCAGTACTTC.

The V gene is TRBV15, the J gene TRBJ1-2; 7 bases align to TRBD1. In germline, CDR1 is LNHNV, CDR2 YYDKDF (reference sequence). The J segment lost 2 bases and the V segment lost 6 bases, leaving 6 bases of the junction unmatched. This CDR3 spans 14 amino acids. DNA for the CDR3: TGTGCCACCAGGAAGACAGGGTCCAACTATGGCTACACCTTC. Encoded protein: CATRKTGSNYGYTF.

The chain links TRBV7-8 to TRBJ1-5; D not resolved. With 1 base removed from V and 9 bases from J, the gap between germline ends came to 10 bases. The CDR3 loop spans 13 amino acids. Germline assignment: CDR1 SGHVS and CDR2 FQNEAQ. The CDR3 protein is CASSLESRLPQHF. The CDR3 DNA reads as TGTGCCAGCAGCTTAGAGAGCCGTTTGCCCCAGCATTTT.

The chain joins TRBV4-1 to TRBJ1-1, with unresolved D. Trimming stripped 3 bases from V and 2 bases from J, with 7 bases between. Per the germline V gene, CDR1 is MGHRA and CDR2 is YSYEKL. The CDR3 consists of 13 residues. CDR3 nucleotides: TGCGCCAGCAGCCATTCGAGAAACACTGAAGCTTTCTTT. Amino acids: CASSHSRNTEAFF.

The chain recombines TRBV6-5 with TRBJ2-2, with 9 positions matching TRBD1. Germline CDR1 is MNHEY and CDR2 is SVGAGI. V was pared by 6 bases and J by 4 bases, with 6 bases of the junction left unmatched. The CDR3 is made up of 15 amino acids. The CDR3, as DNA: TGTGCCAGCAGGAGGACAGGGGCTGGCACCGGGGAGCTGTTTTTT. Translation gives CASRRTGAGTGELFF.

The gene calls are TRBV25-1 and TRBJ2-5; TRBD2 matches at 10 bases. Germline V gene data show CDR1 as MGHDK and CDR2 as SYGVNS. The CDR3 extends over 15 amino acids. V was pared by 2 bases and J by 6 bases, with 6 bases of the junction left unmatched. CDR3: CASSEPAGGPKTQYF. The CDR3 DNA is TGTGCCAGCAGTGAACCAGCGGGGGGGCCGAAGACCCAGTACTTC. Complete variable domain (other parts from reference TRBV25-1 and TRBJ2-5): EADIYQTPRYLVIGTGKKITLECSQTMGHDKMYWYQQDPGMELHLIHYSYGVNSTEKGDLSSESTVSRIRTEHFPLTLESARPSHTSQYLCASSEPAGGPKTQYFGPGTRLLVL.

V usage is TRBV6-5 and J usage is TRBJ2-2; the D is unclear. CDR3 size: 15 residues. V was trimmed by 6 bases and J by 0 bases, leaving 11 bases between them. Germline CDR1 and CDR2: MNHEY and SVGAGI. The CDR3 DNA sequence: TGTGCCAGCAGCGAGAGCCCCGCGAACACCGGGGAGCTGTTTTTT. Translating gives CASSESPANTGELFF.

The chain has TRBV3-1 (or the pseudogene TRBV3-2) and TRBJ2-7, with a possible D match to TRBD2 (7 bases). Germline-derived CDR1 and CDR2 are LGHDT and YNNKEL (reference sequence). The CDR3 has 15 residues. V was shortened by 4 bases and J by 3 bases, with 16 bases between the two germline ends. The CDR3 reads CASSLGPGGSYEQYF. The CDR3 region has the DNA TGTGCCAGCAGCCTGGGGCCGGGGGGCAGCTACGAGCAGTACTTC.

This chain connects TRBV7-2 to TRBJ2-1, with 7 bases fitting TRBD2. V was clipped by 1 base and J by 2 bases; unmatched bases: 5. There are 16 residues in the CDR3. Looked up from germline, CDR1 is SGHTA and CDR2 is FQGNSA. The CDR3 is CASSLVGGNTYNEQFF. In DNA, the CDR3 is TGTGCCAGCAGCTTAGTCGGGGGGAACACCTACAATGAGCAGTTCTTC.

V gene TRBV29-1 combines with J gene TRBJ1-4, with 11 bases aligning to TRBD1. The CDR3 runs 13 residues. CDR1 SQVTM and CDR2 ANQGSEA come from the germline V gene. V was clipped by 3 bases and J by 7 bases; unmatched bases: 1. The CDR3 loop is CSVDGTGGEKLFF. The CDR3 DNA reads TGCAGCGTTGACGGGACAGGGGGTGAAAAACTGTTTTTT.

The CDR3 sequence is CASYPRAQGVSGEQYF. The CDR3 bases are TGTGCCAGCTACCCAAGGGCCCAGGGTGTTTCGGGCGAGCAGTACTTC. The chain links TRBV18 to TRBJ2-7, with D possibly TRBD1 on 5 matching bases. This CDR3 is 16 amino acids long. The germline V and J ends were trimmed by 7 bases and 6 bases, with 25 bases remaining between them. Germline CDR1 and CDR2: KGHSH and LQKENI.

The V and J genes are TRBV28 and TRBJ2-2; unclear D gene. CDR3 size: 11 residues. V lost 3 bases and J 7 bases, leaving 3 bases between the germline ends. The V gene's germline CDR1 is MDHEN and CDR2 SYDVKM. CDR3: CASSFRGELFF. CDR3 nucleotide sequence: TGTGCCAGCAGTTTTCGCGGGGAGCTGTTTTTT.

This chain connects TRBV23-1 to TRBJ2-4, with 10 bases that match TRBD1. TRBV23-1 counts as an open reading frame of uncertain function. The V gene end was trimmed by 4 bases and the J gene end by 1 base; junction bases not matched to a gene: 10. This CDR3 has 18 amino acids. The CDR3 is CASSRRTGGRGAKNIQYF. The CDR3 DNA reads TGCGCCAGCAGTCGACGGACAGGGGGTAGGGGGGCCAAAAACATTCAGTACTTC.

The J gene is TRBJ2-1, the V gene TRBV20-1; D ambiguous. This CDR3 contains 14 residues. Germline-derived CDR1 and CDR2 are DFQATT and SNEGSKA (reference sequence). Trimming shortened V by 3 bases and J by 0 bases, and 9 bases separated the two germline ends. The CDR3 DNA sequence: TGCAGTGCTAGTGGGTACAGCTCCTACAATGAGCAGTTCTTC. Amino acid sequence: CSASGYSSYNEQFF.

V gene TRBV11-2 combines with J gene TRBJ2-2; no clear D. Trimming pared 4 bases from V and 6 bases from J, leaving 9 bases between. CDR1 and CDR2 from the germline V gene are SGHAT and FQNNGV. This CDR3 contains 13 residues. In DNA form, the CDR3 reads TGTGCCAGCAGCTCGAGACTGGCCGGGGAGCTGTTTTTT. It is translated as CASSSRLAGELFF.

The chain couples TRBV11-1 to TRBJ2-1, with D tentatively TRBD2 (5 bases). This CDR3 spans 16 amino acids. Trimming took off 6 bases at V and 0 bases at J, with 15 bases between the two ends. Per germline, CDR1 SGHAT and CDR2 FQDESV (reference sequence). Here the CDR3 DNA reads TGTGCCAGCAGACGGAGCCGAGGGAGCTCCTACAATGAGCAGTTCTTC. This gives the protein CASRRSRGSSYNEQFF.

This CDR3 reads CAGPDRANSRYCPDTQYF. CDR3 nucleotides: TGCGCCGGACCGGACAGGGCCAACTCTCGGTATTGTCCAGATACGCAGTATTTT. This chain joins TRBV4-1 and TRBJ2-3, with 8 bases identical to TRBD1. Germline values: CDR1 MGHRA, CDR2 YSYEKL. There are 18 residues in the CDR3. The junction had 23 bases not matched to a gene; V was cut back by 11 bases and J by 4 bases.

This chain connects TRBV2 to TRBJ2-2, with D perhaps TRBD1 (6 bases). V gave up 9 bases and J gave up 2 bases, with 10 bases separating them. This CDR3 contains 13 residues. CDR1 is SNHLY and CDR2 is FYNNEI in the germline V gene. The CDR3 DNA reads as TGTGCCAGGGGGGCAGGAAACACCGGGGAGCTGTTTTTT. It is translated as CARGAGNTGELFF.

The J gene is TRBJ1-4, the V gene TRBV25-1; possible D gene TRBD1, 5 bases. CDR3 length: 18 residues. The germline CDR1 and CDR2 sequences are MGHDK and SYGVNS. V dropped 3 bases and J dropped 8 bases, with 25 bases sitting between them. The CDR3 region is CASSDSLRDRRSGEKLFF. The CDR3 region has the DNA TGTGCCAGCAGTGATAGCCTCCGGGACCGCCGAAGCGGGGAAAAACTGTTTTTT.

This clone was seen just once. The genes are TRBV9 and TRBJ2-7; the D gene is possibly TRBD2 (6 bases). Germline assignment: CDR1 SGDLS and CDR2 YYNGEE. The CDR3 is made up of 15 amino acids. V was shortened by 4 bases and J by 0 bases, with 14 bases between the two germline ends. CDR3 sequence reads: CASSSTGLSSYEQYF. In DNA, the CDR3 is TGTGCCAGCAGCTCAACGGGACTGAGCTCCTACGAGCAGTACTTC. Full variable domain (missing parts from reference TRBV9 and TRBJ2-7): DSGVTQTPKHLITATGQRVTLRCSPRSGDLSVYWYQQSLDQGLQFLIQYYNGEERAKGNILERFSAQQFPDLHSELNLSSLELGDSALYFCASSSTGLSSYEQYFGPGTRLTVT.